This is a list of T cell receptor beta chains from one sample in a study of post-analysis software for immune sequencing data. TCRdb used MiXCR to reprocess the PCR reads, holding one entry per CDR3 protein. There are approximately 660,000 distinct CDR3 sequences in the sample; more than 50% occur only once, and around 10% lies in the top ten. The specimen sequenced was blood. The source of these receptors is a girl aged 2 to 10 with multiple sclerosis. The CDR3 runs from the conserved cysteine through the conserved F or W. The order of the fields is CDR3 DNA, CDR3 protein, clone size, V gene, D gene, J gene. A D gene is named only where the DNA matches it firmly. A row's size may be missing; if present it is once, few, many or a size class.

DNA: TGTGCCACCAGTGACAGGACAGTGAGCTCCTACAATGAGCAGTTCTTC
CDR3: CATSDRTVSSYNEQFF
size: -
V: TRBV24-1
D: -
J: TRBJ2-1

DNA: TGCGCCAGCAGCCAAGCCCTGGACAGGGGGCGAAGATACGAGCAGTACTTC
CDR3: CASSQALDRGRRYEQYF
size: -
V: TRBV4-3
D: TRBD1
J: TRBJ2-7

DNA: TGCGCCAGCAGCGCAGCTACAAGCCAGGGCCTGGTGGTCTACGAGCAGTACTTC
CDR3: CASSAATSQGLVVYEQYF
size: -
V: TRBV5-1
D: -
J: TRBJ2-7

DNA: TGCGCCAGCAGCCAAGATGGGGGGTTCACAGATACGCAGTATTTT
CDR3: CASSQDGGFTDTQYF
size: -
V: TRBV4-3
D: -
J: TRBJ2-3

DNA: TGCGCCAGCAGCCCAGCGGGGGCCTCCCAGGACATTCAGTACTTC
CDR3: CASSPAGASQDIQYF
size: -
V: TRBV5-1
D: TRBD2
J: TRBJ2-4

DNA: TGTGCCAGCAGTGGGGACAGGGGCCACCCCTTCTATGGCTACACCTTC
CDR3: CASSGDRGHPFYGYTF
size: few
V: TRBV2
D: TRBD1
J: TRBJ1-2

DNA: TGTGCCAGCAGCAAAAATGTCCCAGCGGCCAGCACAGATACGCAGTATTTT
CDR3: CASSKNVPAASTDTQYF
size: -
V: TRBV21-1
D: -
J: TRBJ2-3

DNA: TGCAGTGCTAGAGGGGCCCAGGTGGATACGCAGTATTTT
CDR3: CSARGAQVDTQYF
size: -
V: TRBV20-1
D: -
J: TRBJ2-3

DNA: TGCAGCGTTGGGCCAGGGGGCCATCAGCCCCAGCATTTT
CDR3: CSVGPGGHQPQHF
size: few
V: TRBV29-1
D: TRBD1
J: TRBJ1-5

DNA: TGTGCCAGCAGTTACCCGGGACTAGCGGACCACGAGCAGTACTTC
CDR3: CASSYPGLADHEQYF
size: -
V: TRBV6-2/TRBV6-3
D: TRBD2
J: TRBJ2-7

DNA: TGTGCCATCAGTGAAGGAGGGGGCGCAAGGAATGAGCAGTTCTTC
CDR3: CAISEGGGARNEQFF
size: -
V: TRBV10-3
D: -
J: TRBJ2-1

DNA: TGTGCCAGCAGAACAGTCTCCTACGAGCAGTACTTC
CDR3: CASRTVSYEQYF
size: -
V: TRBV2
D: -
J: TRBJ2-7

DNA: TGTGCCAGCAGCGCAGGTAACACTGAAGCTTTCTTT
CDR3: CASSAGNTEAFF
size: -
V: TRBV6-6
D: -
J: TRBJ1-1

DNA: TGTGCTAGTGGTTTGCCCTCTGAGGGGCAGCCCCAGCATTTT
CDR3: CASGLPSEGQPQHF
size: few
V: TRBV12-5
D: -
J: TRBJ1-5

DNA: TGTGCCATCAGTGGAGGCGACGTCTATGGCTACACCTTC
CDR3: CAISGGDVYGYTF
size: -
V: TRBV10-3
D: -
J: TRBJ1-2

DNA: TGTGCCAGCAGTTACTTGGCGGGAGGGCCGGGTCTCGAGCAGTACTTC
CDR3: CASSYLAGGPGLEQYF
size: -
V: TRBV6-5
D: TRBD2
J: TRBJ2-7

DNA: TGTGCGAGGGGCAGGGGGGAAGGCTACACCTTC
CDR3: CARGRGEGYTF
size: -
V: TRBV7-6
D: TRBD1
J: TRBJ1-2

DNA: TGTGCCATCAGCGGGACTATCCAAGAGACCCAGTACTTC
CDR3: CAISGTIQETQYF
size: -
V: TRBV10-3
D: TRBD2
J: TRBJ2-5

DNA: TGTGCCAGCAGCACTAGCGGGAGGGCAGATACGCAGTATTTT
CDR3: CASSTSGRADTQYF
size: -
V: TRBV27
D: TRBD2
J: TRBJ2-3

DNA: TGTGCCAGCAGTCGATCCAGCGGGGTCTCGGGTAATTCACCCCTCCACTTT
CDR3: CASSRSSGVSGNSPLHF
size: -
V: TRBV12-3/TRBV12-4
D: -
J: TRBJ1-6

DNA: TGTGCCAGCAGTTACTCTAGGCTGACTAGCACAGATACGCAGTATTTT
CDR3: CASSYSRLTSTDTQYF
size: -
V: TRBV6-2/TRBV6-3
D: -
J: TRBJ2-3

DNA: TGCAGCGCCGGCCCCCGGGAAAACACCGGGGAGCTGTTTTTT
CDR3: CSAGPRENTGELFF
size: -
V: TRBV29-1
D: -
J: TRBJ2-2

DNA: TGTGCCAGCAGTTTAAGGGAGTCAGAAGCTTTCTTT
CDR3: CASSLRESEAFF
size: -
V: TRBV12-3/TRBV12-4
D: -
J: TRBJ1-1

DNA: TGTGCCAGCAGTTTACCAAGCGGGGGGGCCAAAAACATTCAGTACTTC
CDR3: CASSLPSGGAKNIQYF
size: -
V: TRBV12-3/TRBV12-4
D: TRBD2
J: TRBJ2-4

DNA: TGTGCCAGCAGCCCTGTTGACAGGCGGTACGAGCAGTACTTC
CDR3: CASSPVDRRYEQYF
size: few
V: TRBV13
D: -
J: TRBJ2-7

DNA: TGCAGTGCTAAGCCCCCGGGGATCCTGCGCACAGATACGCAGTATTTT
CDR3: CSAKPPGILRTDTQYF
size: -
V: TRBV20-1
D: -
J: TRBJ2-3

DNA: TGCAGTGCTTCTTCCCCTAGCGGGCCCTACAATGAGCAGTTCTTC
CDR3: CSASSPSGPYNEQFF
size: few
V: TRBV20-1
D: TRBD2
J: TRBJ2-1

DNA: TGTGCCAGCAGTTACGGGATGGGACAGGGGGCTGAAGCTTTCTTT
CDR3: CASSYGMGQGAEAFF
size: -
V: TRBV6-2/TRBV6-3
D: TRBD1
J: TRBJ1-1

DNA: TGTGCCAGTGAGGACTCTGGGGCCAACGTCCTGACTTTC
CDR3: CASEDSGANVLTF
size: -
V: TRBV6-2/TRBV6-3
D: -
J: TRBJ2-6

DNA: TGCGCCAGCAGCTTGGACGGACGGAAGGATGGCTACACCTTC
CDR3: CASSLDGRKDGYTF
size: -
V: TRBV5-1
D: -
J: TRBJ1-2

DNA: TGTGCCAGCAGTCCGGGACAGGGGGCAGATACGCAGTATTTT
CDR3: CASSPGQGADTQYF
size: few
V: TRBV12-3/TRBV12-4
D: TRBD1
J: TRBJ2-3

DNA: TGTGCCAGCAGCTTAGTAGGTGTGGTAAGGGCTGAGCAGTACTTC
CDR3: CASSLVGVVRAEQYF
size: -
V: TRBV7-8
D: -
J: TRBJ2-7

DNA: TGTGCCAGCAGCTTAGGCAGAATCCGCAGGGGAACGGATGGCTACACCTTC
CDR3: CASSLGRIRRGTDGYTF
size: -
V: TRBV5-6
D: -
J: TRBJ1-2

DNA: TGTGCCATCAGTGAGTCTTCCACGGGCACAGATACGCAGTATTTT
CDR3: CAISESSTGTDTQYF
size: few
V: TRBV10-3
D: -
J: TRBJ2-3

DNA: TGTGCCAGCAGCTTGCGGACAGGGGGCGCCGAGGTCTATGGCTACACCTTC
CDR3: CASSLRTGGAEVYGYTF
size: few
V: TRBV7-9
D: TRBD1
J: TRBJ1-2

DNA: TGCGCCAGCAGCTTAACAGGGGGCGGCGAGCAGTACTTC
CDR3: CASSLTGGGEQYF
size: few
V: TRBV5-1
D: TRBD1
J: TRBJ2-7

DNA: TGTGCCAGCAGCCAAGGGGCCTACGGCTACACCTTC
CDR3: CASSQGAYGYTF
size: few
V: TRBV6-5
D: -
J: TRBJ1-2

DNA: TGTGCCAGCAGCTCGTCTGCGGGGGGCCAGGAGACCCAGTACTTC
CDR3: CASSSSAGGQETQYF
size: many
V: TRBV11-2
D: TRBD2
J: TRBJ2-5

DNA: TGTGCCAGCAGTGAATATAGCGAGCAGTACTTC
CDR3: CASSEYSEQYF
size: -
V: TRBV2
D: -
J: TRBJ2-7

DNA: TGTGCCAGCAGCCAAGGCGGGAGTGCCTACAATGAGCAGTTCTTC
CDR3: CASSQGGSAYNEQFF
size: -
V: TRBV3-1
D: TRBD2
J: TRBJ2-1

DNA: TGTGCCAGCAGCGTAGGAGGGAGGGCCCACGAGCAGTACTTC
CDR3: CASSVGGRAHEQYF
size: -
V: TRBV9
D: TRBD2
J: TRBJ2-7

DNA: TGTGCCACTACTAGCGGGGGGGGCCAAGAGACCCAGTACTTC
CDR3: CATTSGGGQETQYF
size: -
V: TRBV6-6
D: TRBD2
J: TRBJ2-5

DNA: TGTGCCAGCAGCTTACAGGGAATGGGCAATCAGCCCCAGCATTTT
CDR3: CASSLQGMGNQPQHF
size: -
V: TRBV7-2
D: -
J: TRBJ1-5

DNA: TGCAGTGCTAGAGGGCTAGCGTTCACAGATACGCAGTATTTT
CDR3: CSARGLAFTDTQYF
size: once
V: TRBV20-1
D: -
J: TRBJ2-3

DNA: TGCAGTGCATCCCCTAGCGGGAGGGCCCCTTCCGAGCAGTACTTC
CDR3: CSASPSGRAPSEQYF
size: -
V: TRBV20-1
D: TRBD2
J: TRBJ2-7

DNA: TGCGCCAGCAGCCAAGATTTCGGGGAACCCTACGAGCAGTACTTC
CDR3: CASSQDFGEPYEQYF
size: -
V: TRBV4-1
D: -
J: TRBJ2-7

DNA: TGTGCCAGCAGTTTACCCTTGGGCAGGGCGGACACAGATACGCAGTATTTT
CDR3: CASSLPLGRADTDTQYF
size: -
V: TRBV12-3/TRBV12-4
D: -
J: TRBJ2-3

DNA: TGCAGTGCCCCCGCGGGGCGCGATACGCAGTATTTT
CDR3: CSAPAGRDTQYF
size: many
V: TRBV20-1
D: -
J: TRBJ2-3

DNA: TGTGCCAGCAGCCACGTCGACTCGTCCGCGGAGACCCAGTACTTC
CDR3: CASSHVDSSAETQYF
size: -
V: TRBV7-2
D: -
J: TRBJ2-5

DNA: TGTGCCAGCAGCCAAGATGTCGATGAGCAGTTCTTC
CDR3: CASSQDVDEQFF
size: -
V: TRBV4-2
D: -
J: TRBJ2-1

DNA: TGTGCCAGCAGCTTAGACCGGTGGTTAGATACGCAGTATTTT
CDR3: CASSLDRWLDTQYF
size: once
V: TRBV7-9
D: -
J: TRBJ2-3

DNA: TGCAGTGCTAGAGGCACAGGGGGTCCTAACTATGGCTACACCTTC
CDR3: CSARGTGGPNYGYTF
size: -
V: TRBV20-1
D: TRBD1
J: TRBJ1-2